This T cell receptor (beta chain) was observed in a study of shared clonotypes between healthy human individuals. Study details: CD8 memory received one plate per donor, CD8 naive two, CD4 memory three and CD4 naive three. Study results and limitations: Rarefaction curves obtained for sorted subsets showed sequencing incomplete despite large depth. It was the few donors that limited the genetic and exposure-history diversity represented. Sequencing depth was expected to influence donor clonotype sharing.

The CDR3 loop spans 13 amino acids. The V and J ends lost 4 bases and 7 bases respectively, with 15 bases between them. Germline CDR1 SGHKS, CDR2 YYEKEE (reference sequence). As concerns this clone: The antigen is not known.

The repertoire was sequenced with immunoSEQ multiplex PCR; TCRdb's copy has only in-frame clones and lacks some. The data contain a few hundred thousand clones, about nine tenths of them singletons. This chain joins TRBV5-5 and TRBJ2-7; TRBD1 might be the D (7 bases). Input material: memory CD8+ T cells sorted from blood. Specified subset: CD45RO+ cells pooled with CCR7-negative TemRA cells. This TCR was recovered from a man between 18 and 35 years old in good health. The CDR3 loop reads CASSRTGLKEQYF. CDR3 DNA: TGTGCCAGCAGCCGGACAGGACTAAAGGAGCAGTACTTC.